These 12 T cell receptor beta chains came from one sample sequenced in a study of patients and donors after allogeneic stem cell transplantation (dated by TCRdb to about 2020). To prepare the library, RT-PCR was applied. Reads for this sample came from a NextSeq 550. The public reads were quality trimmed at Q25 with fastp and then assembled into clones with MiXCR by TCRdb, keeping productive beta chains. Rows with a matching CDR3 protein are joined into one entry that keeps the most common DNA and genes. The sample contains roughly 40,000 distinct CDR3 sequences, more than 30% of them found a single time. Approximately 75% of the sample is held by the ten biggest clonotypes. Sequenced input: blood, either unsorted or a sorted T cell fraction (not recorded which). These receptor sequences come from a human donor who was either an allogeneic HSCT recipient or a stem cell or donor lymphocyte infusion donor (not recorded which). It is not recorded whose cells these are; they may come from a transplant donor.

This clonotype was counted at least ten times. V is TRBV29-1 and J is TRBJ1-1, with D possibly matching TRBD1 (6 bases). CDR1 and CDR2 from the germline V gene are SQVTM and ANQGSEA. This CDR3 contains 15 residues. V was cut by 4 bases and J by 1 base, with 16 bases left in between. The DNA of the CDR3 is TGCAGCGTTGTGGGGCCAGGACAGCAGAACACTGAAGCTTTCTTT. It is translated as CSVVGPGQQNTEAFF.

V and J are TRBV29-1 and TRBJ2-1, with 8 bases matching TRBD1. The CDR3 spans 15 residues. V trimming: 4 bases; J trimming: 2 bases; junction bases outside the gene matches: 7. Per the germline V gene, CDR1 is SQVTM and CDR2 is ANQGSEA. In nucleotides, the CDR3 is TGCAGCGTTGTTGACAGGGGCCTTGCCTACAATGAGCAGTTCTTC. Amino acids: CSVVDRGLAYNEQFF.

In this sample, this clonotype turned up many times. The V call is TRBV9, the J call TRBJ1-1, with 8 nucleotides matching TRBD1. The germline gives CDR1 SGDLS, CDR2 YYNGEE. Losses at the gene ends were 6 bases for V and 3 bases for J; bases not matched to a gene: 16. The CDR3 runs to 17 residues. CDR3 nucleotides: TGTGCCAGCACCCGAGGTACTTACAGGGGGACGGACACTGAAGCTTTCTTT. It is translated as CASTRGTYRGTDTEAFF.

This chain joins TRBV7-3 and TRBJ2-2; TRBD2 agrees at 10 bases. Looked up from germline, CDR1 is SGHTA and CDR2 is FQGTGA. V shed 2 bases, J shed 9 bases, and the junction held 9 bases outside the gene matches. The CDR3 extends over 16 amino acids. Here the CDR3 DNA reads TGTGCCAGCAGCTTACCGCCTAGCGGGAGTAACCGGGAGCTGTTTTTT. Translated, it gives CASSLPPSGSNRELFF.

The V and J genes are TRBV6-5 and TRBJ2-2; 9 bases are shared with TRBD2. CDR3 length: 17 amino acids. The ends lost 0 bases at V and 1 base at J; junction bases unmatched: 3. CDR1 and CDR2 (germline): MNHEY, SVGAGI. The CDR3 DNA follows: TGTGCCAGCAGTTACTCTCTAGCGGGGTTGAACACCGGGGAGCTGTTTTTT. Encoded protein: CASSYSLAGLNTGELFF.

The gene calls are TRBV10-3 and TRBJ1-4; D ambiguous. The CDR3 length is 14 residues. Germline CDR1 ENHRY, CDR2 SYGVKD. V lost 3 bases and J 4 bases, leaving 9 bases between the germline ends. The CDR3 region is CAISDGRLNEKLFF. CDR3 sequence (DNA): TGTGCCATCAGTGACGGCAGGCTTAATGAAAAACTGTTTTTT.

The table lists this clonotype with a count of one. This rearrangement joins TRBV29-1 to TRBJ2-2, with 7 bases identical to TRBD1. Looked up from germline, CDR1 is SQVTM and CDR2 is ANQGSEA. The junction had 3 bases not matched to a gene; V was cut back by 5 bases and J by 0 bases. The CDR3 runs to 14 residues. DNA of the CDR3: TGCAGCGTTAGGGGACAGTCGAACACCGGGGAGCTGTTTTTT. Translating it yields CSVRGQSNTGELFF.

The CDR3 is CASSLLAGGPYEQFF. CDR3 nucleotide sequence: TGTGCCAGCAGTTTACTAGCGGGAGGGCCATATGAGCAGTTCTTC. The chain uses TRBV6-6 and TRBJ2-1, with 13 bases lining up with TRBD2. Germline V gene lookup returns CDR1 MNHNY and CDR2 SVGAGI (reference sequence). There are 15 residues in the CDR3. V was pared by 4 bases and J by 8 bases, with 5 bases of the junction left unmatched.

The gene calls are TRBV24-1 and TRBJ2-3; 8 nucleotides align to TRBD2. Trimming cost V 6 bases and J 3 bases; bases outside gene matches: 4. CDR3 length: 14 amino acids. CDR1 is KGHDR and CDR2 is SFDVKD in the germline V gene. CDR3 protein: CATSKREITDTQYF. DNA for the CDR3: TGTGCCACCAGTAAGCGGGAGATAACAGATACGCAGTATTTT.

V usage is TRBV20-1 and J usage is TRBJ1-4; weak D call: TRBD1 (5 bases). The CDR3 is made up of 13 amino acids. V lost 6 bases and J lost 6, with 14 bases in between. Germline CDR1 reads DFQATT; CDR2 reads SNEGSKA (reference sequence). CDR3 region: CSAGQGSDEKLFF. The CDR3 coding sequence is TGCAGTGCCGGGCAGGGTTCGGATGAAAAACTGTTTTTT.

This clonotype was observed a handful of times. The J gene is TRBJ1-1, the V gene TRBV6-5, with 7 bases fitting TRBD1. Germline CDR1 reads MNHEY; CDR2 reads SVGAGI. The junction had 17 bases not matched to a gene; V was cut back by 7 bases and J by 0 bases. This CDR3 has 18 residues. CDR3 region: CASTSRVDRRVLNTEAFF. DNA for the CDR3: TGTGCCAGCACCTCTCGGGTGGACAGGAGGGTGTTGAACACTGAAGCTTTCTTT.

This clonotype has a count of ten or more. V usage is TRBV6-4 and J usage is TRBJ1-1, with D possibly being TRBD1 (6 bases). CDR1 MRHNA and CDR2 SNTAGT come from the germline V gene. This CDR3 has 15 amino acids. V lost 8 bases and J 4 bases, leaving 20 bases between the germline ends. The chain's CDR3 is CASGLGGLRGTEAFF. CDR3 in DNA: TGTGCCAGCGGTCTGGGGGGGCTTCGGGGCACTGAAGCTTTCTTT.